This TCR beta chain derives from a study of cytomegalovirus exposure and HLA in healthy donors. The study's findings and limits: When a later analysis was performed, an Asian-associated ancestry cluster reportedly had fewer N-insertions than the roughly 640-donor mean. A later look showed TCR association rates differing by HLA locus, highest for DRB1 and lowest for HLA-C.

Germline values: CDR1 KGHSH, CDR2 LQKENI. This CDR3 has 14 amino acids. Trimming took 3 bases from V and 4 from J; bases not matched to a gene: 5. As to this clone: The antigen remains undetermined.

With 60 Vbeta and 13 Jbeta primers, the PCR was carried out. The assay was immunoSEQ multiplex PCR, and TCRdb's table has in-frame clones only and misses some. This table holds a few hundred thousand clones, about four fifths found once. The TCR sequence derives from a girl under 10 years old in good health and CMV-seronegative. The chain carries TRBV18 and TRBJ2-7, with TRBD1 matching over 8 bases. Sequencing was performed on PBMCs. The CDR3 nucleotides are TGTGCCAGCTCACCTACGGACAGGGCTTACGAGCAGTACTTC. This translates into CASSPTDRAYEQYF.